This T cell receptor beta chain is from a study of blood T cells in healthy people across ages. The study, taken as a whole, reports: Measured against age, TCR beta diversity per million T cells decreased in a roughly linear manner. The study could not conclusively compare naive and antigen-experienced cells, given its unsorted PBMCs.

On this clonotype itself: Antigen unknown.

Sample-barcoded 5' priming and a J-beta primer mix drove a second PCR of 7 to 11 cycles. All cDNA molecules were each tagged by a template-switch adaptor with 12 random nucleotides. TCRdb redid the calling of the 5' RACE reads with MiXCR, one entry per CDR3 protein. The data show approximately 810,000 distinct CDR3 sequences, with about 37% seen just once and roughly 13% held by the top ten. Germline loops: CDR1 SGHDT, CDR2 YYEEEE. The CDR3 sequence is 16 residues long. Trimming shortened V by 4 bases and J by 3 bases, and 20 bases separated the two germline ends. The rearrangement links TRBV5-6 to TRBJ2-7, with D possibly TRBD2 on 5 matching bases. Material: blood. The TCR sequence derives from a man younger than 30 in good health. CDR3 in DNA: TGTGCCAGCAGCCGTCCCAGCGGACGGAGTAACTACGAGCAGTACTTC. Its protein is CASSRPSGRSNYEQYF.